These 14 T cell receptor beta chains were sequenced from one sample in a study of blood T cell repertoires in COVID-19 (dated by TCRdb to 2018 to 2020). The method behind the library was the immunoSEQ multiplex PCR assay. This immuneACCESS table, as held by TCRdb, lists in-frame sequences with V and J called but not all clones. Of the missing ones, under half trace to an unresolved V gene in checked studies; the others have no known cause. Here the sample has 110,000 to 150,000 clones; 65% to 85% occur a single time. 5% of the sample lies in the top ten. Sequencing input: peripheral blood. The receptors were sampled from a woman between 45 and 65 years old with acute or convalescent COVID-19.

The chain recombines TRBV5-1 with TRBJ1-1; possibly TRBD1 for D (6 bases). V lost 1 base, J lost 0 bases, and 7 bases lay in between. The CDR3 covers 14 residues. Germline CDR1 and CDR2: SGHRS and YFSETQ. CDR3 in DNA: TGCGCCAGCAGCTTGTGGGACATGAACACTGAAGCTTTCTTT. This codes for CASSLWDMNTEAFF.

The chain joins TRBV5-6 to TRBJ2-4; D remains unclear. V was cut by 0 bases and J by 8 bases, with 12 bases left in between. The CDR3 totals 14 residues. Germline CDR1 SGHDT, CDR2 YYEEEE. The CDR3 is CASSLDLEVDIQYF. In nucleotides, the CDR3 is TGTGCCAGCAGCTTGGACCTCGAGGTGGACATTCAGTACTTC.

This chain links TRBV7-2 with TRBJ2-2; tentative D call: TRBD2 (6 bases). Germline V CDR1 and CDR2: SGHTA, FQGNSA. The CDR3 spans 14 residues. Trimming pared 5 bases from V and 4 bases from J, leaving 11 bases between. The CDR3 nucleotides read TGTGCCAGCAGCCTAAGGAGGGTCACCGGGGAGCTGTTTTTT. Its protein is CASSLRRVTGELFF. Variable domain in full (rest from reference TRBV7-2 and TRBJ2-2): GAGVSQSPSNKVTEKGKDVELRCDPISGHTALYWYRQSLGQGLEFLIYFQGNSAPDKSGLPSDRFSAERTGGSVSTLTIQRTQQEDSAVYLCASSLRRVTGELFFGEGSRLTVL.

The chain carries TRBV7-2 and TRBJ1-1; D is unresolved. V lost 6 bases, J lost 0 bases, and 11 bases lay in between. CDR1 and CDR2 (germline): SGHTA, FQGNSA. The CDR3 extends over 14 amino acids. This chain's CDR3 is CASSPSRVNTEAFF. For the CDR3, the DNA is TGTGCCAGCAGTCCGTCTCGGGTGAACACTGAAGCTTTCTTT.

The chain combines TRBV18 with TRBJ2-2; 7 bases match TRBD1. The germline V gene encodes CDR1 KGHSH and CDR2 LQKENI. J lost 3 bases, V lost 1 base, and 2 bases had no gene match. The CDR3 is 15 amino acids. In DNA form, the CDR3 reads TGTGCCAGCTCACCACGGGGGACAGACACCGGGGAGCTGTTTTTT. Its translation: CASSPRGTDTGELFF.

The chain employs TRBV27 and TRBJ2-7, with 10 bases aligning to TRBD1. V shed 5 bases and J 6 bases; nucleotides not matched to a gene: 10. The CDR3 spans 15 residues. The germline gives CDR1 MNHEY, CDR2 SMNVEV (reference sequence). CDR3: CASSLGQGRGGEQYF. The CDR3 nucleotides read TGTGCCAGCAGTCTGGGACAGGGGCGAGGGGGCGAGCAGTACTTC.

The V call is TRBV6-6, the J call TRBJ1-4; no reliable D call. Germline V CDR1 and CDR2: MNHNY, SVGAGI (reference sequence). Trimming pared 5 bases from V and 8 bases from J, leaving 9 bases between. There are 12 residues in the CDR3. The CDR3 reads CASSPEEEKLFF. The CDR3, as DNA: TGTGCCAGCAGTCCGGAGGAGGAAAAACTGTTTTTT.

The chain carries TRBV6-5 and TRBJ1-2; possible D gene TRBD1, 6 bases. Trimming took off 8 bases at V and 5 bases at J, with 18 bases between the two ends. Looked up from germline, CDR1 is MNHEY and CDR2 is SVGAGI. This CDR3 is built from 14 residues. CDR3 bases: TGTGCCAGCTTTGGACAGTCGGATGGGTATGGCTACACCTTC. Translation gives CASFGQSDGYGYTF.

The J gene is TRBJ1-4, the V gene TRBV7-9; D uncertain. The ends were cut back, 3 bases at V and 3 bases at J, with 11 bases in the middle. Germline CDR1 SEHNR, CDR2 FQNEAQ (reference sequence). CDR3 size: 15 residues. CDR3 nucleotides: TGTGCCAGCAGCTTTTGGCGGGAGGCTAATGAAAAACTGTTTTTT. Its translation is CASSFWREANEKLFF. Filled out from reference TRBV7-9 and TRBJ1-4, the complete variable domain reads DTGVSQNPRHKITKRGQNVTFRCDPISEHNRLYWYRQTLGQGPEFLTYFQNEAQLEKSRLLSDRFSAERPKGSFSTLEIQRTEQGDSAMYLCASSFWREANEKLFFGSGTQLSVL.

The count of this clone is one. This sequence joins TRBV7-8 and TRBJ1-5; D uncertain. Germline assignment: CDR1 SGHVS and CDR2 FQNEAQ. This CDR3 is 18 amino acids long. Trimming removed 1 base at V and 3 bases at J, with 19 bases between. CDR3 bases: TGTGCCAGCAGCTTAGGTCTCCCAGTCGCCAGGATCAATCAGCCCCAGCATTTT. Its translation is CASSLGLPVARINQPQHF.

The chain is built from TRBV28 and TRBJ1-4; TRBD1 is a possible D gene (6 bases). CDR3 length: 12 residues. Germline lookup yields CDR1 MDHEN and CDR2 SYDVKM. V lost 7 bases, J lost 8 bases, and 11 bases lay in between. This CDR3 reads CASTGQKEKLFF. The DNA for the CDR3 is TGTGCCAGCACAGGACAGAAAGAAAAACTGTTTTTT.

V is TRBV12-3 or TRBV12-4 and J is TRBJ2-7, with no clear D. The CDR3 covers 13 residues. Deletions cut 6 bases from V and 7 bases from J, with 16 bases between. The DNA for the CDR3 is TGTGCCAGCAGCGGTGGGCACCTAAGGGAGCAGTACTTC. Protein sequence: CASSGGHLREQYF.

This chain joins TRBV5-5 and TRBJ2-7; weak D call: TRBD2 (5 bases). Germline loops: CDR1 SGHKS, CDR2 YYEKEE (reference sequence). V was pared by 4 bases and J by 7 bases, with 21 bases between. The CDR3 has 15 amino acids. CDR3 nucleotide sequence: TGTGCCAGCAGCGATGGGTTCAGCTCAACGGGGGAGCAGTACTTC. Amino acid sequence: CASSDGFSSTGEQYF.

The chain has TRBV19 and TRBJ1-6; a weak D match, TRBD1 (5 bases). Germline lookup yields CDR1 LNHDA and CDR2 SQIVND (reference sequence). The CDR3 consists of 15 residues. Trimming took 4 bases from V and 2 from J, leaving 9 bases between them. CDR3 bases: TGTGCCAGTAGTACAGCAGGGCCCTATAATTCACCCCTCCACTTT. This codes for CASSTAGPYNSPLHF.